This T cell receptor beta chain was sequenced during a study of blood T cell repertoires in COVID-19. Study-level information: Donors in the United States, Italy and Spain gave samples during acute or convalescent COVID-19. Nucleic acid was either cDNA or gDNA, and it came from T cells, B-cell-depleted T cells, or PBMCs.

The CDR3 is made up of 15 amino acids. V dropped 4 bases and J dropped 8; count of bases not matched to a gene: 7. From germline, CDR1 is MRHNA and CDR2 SNTAGT. In the authors' methods: Amplifying reference gene primers gave estimates of nucleated cell counts. Method: immunoSEQ multiplex PCR; TCRdb's copy keeps in-frame clones and lacks some. D and trimming were read from the DNA, whereas the V and J calls and clone size are those reported in that table. The data show about 120,000 clones, with approximately 87% seen just once and less than 2.5% held by the top ten. What was sequenced was peripheral blood. The receptor comes from a woman aged 50 to 60 with acute or convalescent COVID-19. The chain combines TRBV6-4 with TRBJ2-1, with 11 bases lining up with TRBD2. The CDR3 here is CASSVTSGSWDEQFF. The DNA for the CDR3 is TGTGCCAGCAGTGTAACTAGCGGGAGTTGGGATGAGCAGTTCTTC.